The 24 T cell receptor beta chains given below trace back to one sample, sequenced in a study of response to subunit inactivated influenza vaccine. TCRdb used MiXCR to reprocess the RT-PCR reads, holding one entry per CDR3 protein. The sample records 500,000 to 550,000 distinct CDR3 sequences, less than 8% being singletons. The sample was PBMCs from blood, taken around 2 years after vaccination. These receptors originate from a man aged 50-75 years who received an inactivated influenza vaccine.

This clonotype came up many times. This chain links TRBV4-3 with TRBJ2-5; D is ambiguous. CDR1 and CDR2 (germline): LGHNA, YSLEER. This CDR3 comprises 15 residues. The V end lost 0 bases, the J end lost 3 bases, and 11 bases lay between the germline ends. CDR3 residues: CASSQDWLVEETQYF. The CDR3 region has the DNA TGCGCCAGCAGCCAAGATTGGCTAGTTGAAGAGACCCAGTACTTC.

The gene calls are TRBV14 and TRBJ1-1; tentatively, D is TRBD1 (5 bases). The CDR3 runs to 13 residues. Per the germline V gene, CDR1 is SGHDN and CDR2 is FVKESK. With 0 bases removed from V and 4 bases from J, the gap between germline ends came to 6 bases. CDR3 protein: CASSQEQVTEAFF. DNA for the CDR3: TGTGCCAGCAGCCAAGAACAGGTCACTGAAGCTTTCTTT.

V is TRBV20-1 and J is TRBJ2-7; 9 bases map to TRBD2. CDR1 DFQATT and CDR2 SNEGSKA come from the germline V gene (reference sequence). V trimming: 0 bases; J trimming: 0 bases; junction bases outside the gene matches: 3. CDR3 size: 15 residues. For the CDR3, the DNA is TGCAGTGCTAGAGACGGTAGCGGGAGCTCCTACGAGCAGTACTTC. Its translation is CSARDGSGSSYEQYF.

In this sample, this clonotype turned up many times. V and J are TRBV28 and TRBJ2-1, with 13 bases matching TRBD2. V was clipped by 7 bases and J by 8 bases; unmatched bases: 11. This CDR3 is built from 16 residues. Germline CDR1 and CDR2: MDHEN and SYDVKM. CDR3 bases: TGTGCCAGCATCCTCTCCGGGACTAGCGGGGTCCATGAGCAGTTCTTC. Encoded protein: CASILSGTSGVHEQFF. The full variable domain, rest sourced from reference TRBV28 and TRBJ2-1, is DVKVTQSSRYLVKRTGEKVFLECVQDMDHENMFWYRQDPGLGLRLIYFSYDVKMKEKGDIPEGYSVSREKKERFSLILESASTNQTSMYLCASILSGTSGVHEQFFGPGTRLTVL.

This clonotype was picked up a small number of times. This chain links TRBV9 with TRBJ2-5; D gene uncertain. Germline CDR1 and CDR2: SGDLS and YYNGEE. The CDR3 has 14 residues. Trimming cost V 3 bases and J 0 bases, with 9 bases left between them. The CDR3 sequence is CASSASADQETQYF. The DNA of the CDR3 is TGTGCCAGCAGCGCGAGTGCGGACCAAGAGACCCAGTACTTC.

This clonotype turned up a few times. The chain carries TRBV28 and TRBJ2-7; the match to TRBD2 covers 12 bases. The CDR3 loop spans 18 amino acids. Germline V gives CDR1 MDHEN, CDR2 SYDVKM. V lost 2 bases, J lost 1 base, and 9 bases stayed unmatched. CDR3 protein: CASSLEGSSGRASYEQYF. As DNA, the CDR3 is TGTGCCAGCAGTTTAGAGGGTTCTAGCGGGAGGGCGTCCTACGAGCAGTACTTC.

This clonotype was recorded a few times. The chain joins TRBV20-1 to TRBJ2-7; D is unclear. Trimming removed 0 bases at V and 4 bases at J, with 7 bases between. Germline V gene data show CDR1 as DFQATT and CDR2 as SNEGSKA (reference sequence). The CDR3 length is 12 residues. CDR3 sequence (DNA): TGCAGTGCTAGAGACTTTGGGTACGAGCAGTACTTC. Translating it yields CSARDFGYEQYF.

The chain uses TRBV2 and TRBJ2-7; the D gene is possibly TRBD1 (5 bases). Germline CDR1 SNHLY, CDR2 FYNNEI. This CDR3 has 13 amino acids. The germline V and J ends were trimmed by 9 bases and 3 bases, with 15 bases remaining between them. The CDR3 here is CARGRGPLYEQYF. The DNA for the CDR3 is TGTGCCAGGGGAAGGGGCCCACTCTACGAGCAGTACTTC.

The chain uses TRBV20-1 and TRBJ2-1; weak D call: TRBD2 (6 bases). V lost 0 bases to trimming and J lost 0 bases, with 21 bases between them. The CDR3 consists of 19 residues. CDR1 and CDR2 (germline): DFQATT, SNEGSKA (reference sequence). CDR3 amino acids: CSAREYAPRLAVSYNEQFF. CDR3 in DNA: TGCAGTGCTAGAGAGTATGCCCCCCGATTAGCGGTCTCCTACAATGAGCAGTTCTTC.

This clonotype was counted ten times or more. The chain has TRBV20-1 and TRBJ2-7, with 8 nucleotides matching TRBD1. The CDR3 has 13 residues. V lost 6 bases, J lost 3 bases, and 7 bases stayed unmatched. CDR1 is DFQATT and CDR2 is SNEGSKA in the germline V gene (reference sequence). The chain's CDR3 is CSARDRSNYEQYF. In DNA form, the CDR3 reads TGCAGTGCCCGGGACAGGAGCAACTACGAGCAGTACTTC.

In its sample, this clonotype was seen a few times. The chain combines TRBV5-1 with TRBJ2-3, with 8 bases lining up with TRBD1. Germline CDR1 is SGHRS and CDR2 is YFSETQ. The CDR3 consists of 16 residues. Losses at the gene ends were 2 bases for V and 1 base for J; bases not matched to a gene: 6. The CDR3 protein is CASSFQGARGTDTQYF. The CDR3 DNA sequence: TGCGCCAGCAGCTTCCAGGGGGCGAGGGGCACAGATACGCAGTATTTT. Filled out from reference TRBV5-1 and TRBJ2-3, the complete variable domain reads KAGVTQTPRYLIKTRGQQVTLSCSPISGHRSVSWYQQTPGQGLQFLFEYFSETQRNKGNFPGRFSGRQFSNSRSEMNVSTLELGDSALYLCASSFQGARGTDTQYFGPGTRLTVL.

In its sample, this clonotype was seen a few times. V and J are TRBV7-2 and TRBJ2-7; D may be TRBD1 (6 bases). V gave up 5 bases and J gave up 1 base, with 12 bases separating them. The CDR3 contains 14 residues. Germline V gene sequence: CDR1 SGHTA, CDR2 FQGNSA. The CDR3 loop reads CASSRRDKSYEQYF. Written as DNA, the CDR3 is TGTGCCAGCAGCCGCCGGGACAAGTCCTACGAGCAGTACTTC.

In DNA, the CDR3 is TGTGCCAGCAGCTTGAAGACAGGGGGCGGGCGGAACACTGAAGCTTTCTTT. Translated: CASSLKTGGGRNTEAFF. V gene TRBV5-5 combines with J gene TRBJ1-1, with TRBD1 identical over 10 bases. This CDR3 comprises 17 residues. V lost 1 base to trimming and J lost 1 base; unmatched junction nucleotides: 7. The V gene's germline CDR1 is SGHKS and CDR2 YYEKEE (reference sequence).

This chain links TRBV5-6 with TRBJ2-5; 7 bases are shared with TRBD2. The CDR3 sequence is 16 residues long. The junction had 15 bases not matched to a gene; V was cut back by 6 bases and J by 4 bases. The germline V gene has CDR1 SGHDT and CDR2 YYEEEE. The CDR3 sequence: CASTQFAGESRETQYF. The CDR3 nucleotides read TGTGCCAGCACCCAATTTGCGGGGGAGTCTAGAGAGACCCAGTACTTC.

The V and J genes are TRBV20-1 and TRBJ2-2, with D perhaps matching TRBD2 (6 bases). In germline, CDR1 is DFQATT, CDR2 SNEGSKA (reference sequence). The CDR3 is 17 amino acids. The V gene lost 0 bases and the J gene lost 2 bases, with 16 bases spanning the gap. The chain's CDR3 is CSARDPTLAPNTGELFF. CDR3 in DNA: TGCAGTGCTAGAGATCCTACACTAGCCCCCAACACCGGGGAGCTGTTTTTT.

This clonotype was counted many times. V and J are TRBV5-1 and TRBJ2-4; D possibly corresponds to TRBD2 (6 bases). CDR3 size: 14 residues. The germline V gene has CDR1 SGHRS and CDR2 YFSETQ. V was cut by 0 bases and J by 5 bases, with 9 bases left in between. The CDR3 spells CASSLERAENIQYF. The CDR3 DNA reads as TGCGCCAGCAGCTTGGAGCGGGCGGAAAACATTCAGTACTTC.

This chain joins TRBV20-1 and TRBJ1-2; 8 bases agree with TRBD1. The germline V gene has CDR1 DFQATT and CDR2 SNEGSKA (reference sequence). The ends lost 6 bases at V and 4 bases at J; junction bases unmatched: 13. The CDR3 covers 15 residues. The DNA of the CDR3 is TGCAGTGCCCCAATTCAGGGGGCGGTCGGCTATGGCTACACCTTC. Encoded protein: CSAPIQGAVGYGYTF.

This clonotype was seen a few times. CDR3 amino acids: CASSLLSSGSHEQYF. As DNA, the CDR3 is TGTGCCAGCAGCTTACTCTCTAGCGGGAGCCACGAGCAGTACTTC. V is TRBV7-2 and J is TRBJ2-7, with 10 bases identical to TRBD2. Trimming cost V 2 bases and J 5 bases; bases outside gene matches: 6. The CDR3 has 15 residues. Germline V gene sequence: CDR1 SGHTA, CDR2 FQGNSA.

The rearrangement links TRBV12-3 or TRBV12-4 to TRBJ2-7; tentatively, D is TRBD2 (6 bases). Trimming shortened V by 5 bases and J by 6 bases, and 11 bases separated the two germline ends. The CDR3 extends over 12 amino acids. CDR3 sequence reads: CASSIGGVEQYF. The DNA of the CDR3 is TGTGCCAGCAGTATCGGCGGGGTCGAGCAGTACTTC.

V gene TRBV6-5 combines with J gene TRBJ2-3; 9 nucleotides line up with TRBD2. This CDR3 is built from 17 residues. J gave up 0 bases and V 2 bases, and 6 bases lay outside the gene matches. Germline assignment: CDR1 MNHEY and CDR2 SVGAGI. The CDR3 DNA sequence: TGTGCCAGCAGTTACATGAGACTAGCGGCAAGCACAGATACGCAGTATTTT. Translating it yields CASSYMRLAASTDTQYF.

There are many counts of this clonotype. V usage is TRBV29-1 and J usage is TRBJ2-2, with D tentatively TRBD1 (5 bases). CDR1 SQVTM and CDR2 ANQGSEA come from the germline V gene. The CDR3 is 14 residues long. CDR3 loop: CGFQEQGITGELFF. The CDR3 DNA is TGCGGATTCCAGGAGCAGGGAATCACCGGGGAGCTGTTTTTT.

This clonotype was seen repeatedly, ten times or more. The V gene is TRBV18, the J gene TRBJ1-1; perhaps TRBD1 as D (6 bases). In germline, CDR1 is KGHSH, CDR2 LQKENI. V was pared by 2 bases and J by 7 bases, with 8 bases between. The CDR3 spans 12 residues. This CDR3 is CASSPKGGEAFF. The CDR3 DNA reads TGTGCCAGCTCACCAAAGGGGGGTGAAGCTTTCTTT.

This clonotype appeared a few times. This chain's CDR3 is CATSGGELYNEQFF. The CDR3 region has the DNA TGTGCCACCAGTGGGGGGGAGCTCTACAATGAGCAGTTCTTC. The chain employs TRBV24-1 and TRBJ2-1, with D maybe TRBD2 (6 bases). The germline V and J ends were trimmed by 5 bases and 3 bases, with 10 bases remaining between them. Germline CDR1 is KGHDR and CDR2 is SFDVKD. CDR3 length: 14 residues.

This clonotype has a handful of counts. The chain employs TRBV3-1 and TRBJ2-1; maybe TRBD2 (5 bases). V lost 0 bases, J lost 1 base, and 10 bases lay in between. The CDR3 has 16 amino acids. CDR1 and CDR2 (germline): LGHDT, YNNKEL (reference sequence). The CDR3 here is CASSQDSRVSYNEQFF. The CDR3 DNA follows: TGTGCCAGCAGCCAAGATTCGCGGGTGTCCTACAATGAGCAGTTCTTC.